The T cell receptor (beta chain) under discussion was sequenced for a study of regulatory T cells in long-lasting Graves disease. Study context: The study enrolled newly diagnosed Graves' patients on antithyroid drugs under 3 months.

Germline V gene lookup returns CDR1 MDHEN and CDR2 SYDVKM. V lost 6 bases and J 1 base, leaving 12 bases between the germline ends. This CDR3 is 14 amino acids long. Time point meaning: newly diagnosed GD, antithyroid drugs for less than 3 months. The authors made the TCR library using RNA they extracted from PBMCs. Many counts were recorded for this clonotype. With iRepertoire HTBI primers and Arm-PCR of CDR3 regions, TCR beta libraries were built. TCRdb reprocessed the multiplex PCR reads with MiXCR, giving one entry per CDR3 protein. The sample holds under 450,000 distinct CDR3 sequences; 10% to 15% are singletons and the top ten take approximately 19%. These data were also reused for a study on T cells in Graves' hyperthyroidism and ophthalmopathy.

This receptor was obtained from a woman in her late teens or twenties with Graves disease. This sample comprised peripheral blood mononuclear cells (PBMCs), obtained at new diagnosis, from a patient treated with antithyroid drugs. The chain has TRBV28 and TRBJ2-5; D is possibly TRBD2 (5 bases). In nucleotides, the CDR3 is TGTGCCAGCAGGCTAGCACCTGCCCAAGAGACCCAGTACTTC. It yields the protein CASRLAPAQETQYF.